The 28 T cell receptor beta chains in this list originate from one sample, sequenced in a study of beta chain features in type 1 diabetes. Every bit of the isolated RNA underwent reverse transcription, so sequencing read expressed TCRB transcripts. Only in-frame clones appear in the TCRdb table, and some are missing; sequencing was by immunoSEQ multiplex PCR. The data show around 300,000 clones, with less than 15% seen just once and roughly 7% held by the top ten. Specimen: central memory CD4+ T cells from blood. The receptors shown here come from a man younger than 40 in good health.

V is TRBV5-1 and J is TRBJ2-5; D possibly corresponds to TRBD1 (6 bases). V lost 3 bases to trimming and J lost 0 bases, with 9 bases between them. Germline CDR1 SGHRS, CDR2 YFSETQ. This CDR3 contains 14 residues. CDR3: CASSSGQHQETQYF. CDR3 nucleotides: TGCGCCAGCAGCTCTGGACAGCACCAAGAGACCCAGTACTTC. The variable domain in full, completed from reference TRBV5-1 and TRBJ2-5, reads KAGVTQTPRYLIKTRGQQVTLSCSPISGHRSVSWYQQTPGQGLQFLFEYFSETQRNKGNFPGRFSGRQFSNSRSEMNVSTLELGDSALYLCASSSGQHQETQYFGPGTRLLVL.

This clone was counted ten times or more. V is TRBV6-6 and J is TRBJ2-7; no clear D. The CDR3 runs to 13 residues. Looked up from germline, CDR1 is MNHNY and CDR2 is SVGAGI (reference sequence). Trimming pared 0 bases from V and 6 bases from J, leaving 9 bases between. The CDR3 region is CASSYSGIGEQYV. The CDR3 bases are TGTGCCAGCAGTTACTCGGGTATAGGCGAGCAGTACGTC.

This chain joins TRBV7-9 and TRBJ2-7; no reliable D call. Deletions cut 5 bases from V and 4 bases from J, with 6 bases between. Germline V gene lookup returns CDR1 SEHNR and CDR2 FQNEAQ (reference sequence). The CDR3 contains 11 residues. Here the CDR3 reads CASSTKYEQYF. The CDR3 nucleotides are TGTGCCAGCAGCACTAAATACGAGCAGTACTTC. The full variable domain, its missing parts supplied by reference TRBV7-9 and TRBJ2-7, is DTGVSQNPRHKITKRGQNVTFRCDPISEHNRLYWYRQTLGQGPEFLTYFQNEAQLEKSRLLSDRFSAERPKGSFSTLEIQRTEQGDSAMYLCASSTKYEQYFGPGTRLTVT.

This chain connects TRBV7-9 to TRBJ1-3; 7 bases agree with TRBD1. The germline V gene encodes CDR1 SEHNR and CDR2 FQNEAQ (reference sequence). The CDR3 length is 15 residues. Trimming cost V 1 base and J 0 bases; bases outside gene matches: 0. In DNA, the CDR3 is TGTGCCAGCAGCTTAGGGGACAGCTCTGGAAACACCATATATTTT. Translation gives CASSLGDSSGNTIYF.

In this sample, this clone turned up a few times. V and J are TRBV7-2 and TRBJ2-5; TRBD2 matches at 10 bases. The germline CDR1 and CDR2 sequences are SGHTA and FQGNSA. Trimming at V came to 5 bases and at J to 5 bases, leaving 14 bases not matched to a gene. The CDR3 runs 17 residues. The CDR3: CASSKPTERGGRETQYF. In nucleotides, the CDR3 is TGTGCCAGCAGCAAACCTACTGAGCGGGGGGGCCGGGAGACCCAGTACTTC.

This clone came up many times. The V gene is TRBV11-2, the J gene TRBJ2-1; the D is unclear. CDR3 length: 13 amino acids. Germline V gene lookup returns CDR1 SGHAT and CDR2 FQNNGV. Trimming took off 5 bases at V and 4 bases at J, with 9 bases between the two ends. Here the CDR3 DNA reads TGTGCCAGCAGCCCCTTGACTTACAATGAGCAGTTCTTC. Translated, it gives CASSPLTYNEQFF.

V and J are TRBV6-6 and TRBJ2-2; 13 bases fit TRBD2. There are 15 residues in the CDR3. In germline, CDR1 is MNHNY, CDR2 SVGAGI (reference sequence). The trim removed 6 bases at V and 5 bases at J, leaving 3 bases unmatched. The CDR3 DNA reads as TGTGCCAGCAGCGGACTAGCGGGGGTGACCGGGGAGCTGTTTTTT. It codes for CASSGLAGVTGELFF.

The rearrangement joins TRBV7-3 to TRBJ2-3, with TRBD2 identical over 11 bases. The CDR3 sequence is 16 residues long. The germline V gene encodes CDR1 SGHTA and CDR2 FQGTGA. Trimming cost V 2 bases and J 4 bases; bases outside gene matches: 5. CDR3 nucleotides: TGTGCCAGCAGCTTATTCGGACTAGCGGGCCCAGATACGCAGTATTTT. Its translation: CASSLFGLAGPDTQYF.

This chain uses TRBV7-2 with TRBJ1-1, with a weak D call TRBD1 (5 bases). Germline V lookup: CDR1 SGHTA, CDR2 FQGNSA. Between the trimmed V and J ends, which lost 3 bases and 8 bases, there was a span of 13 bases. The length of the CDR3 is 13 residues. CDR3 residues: CASSFARGQEAFF. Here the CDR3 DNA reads TGTGCCAGCAGCTTCGCGAGGGGCCAAGAAGCTTTCTTT.

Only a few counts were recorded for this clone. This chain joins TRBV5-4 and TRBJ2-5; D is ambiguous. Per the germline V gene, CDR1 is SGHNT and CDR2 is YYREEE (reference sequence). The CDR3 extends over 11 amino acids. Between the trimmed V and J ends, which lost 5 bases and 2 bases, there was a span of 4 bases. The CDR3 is CASSQQETQYF. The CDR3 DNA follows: TGTGCCAGCAGTCAGCAAGAGACCCAGTACTTC.

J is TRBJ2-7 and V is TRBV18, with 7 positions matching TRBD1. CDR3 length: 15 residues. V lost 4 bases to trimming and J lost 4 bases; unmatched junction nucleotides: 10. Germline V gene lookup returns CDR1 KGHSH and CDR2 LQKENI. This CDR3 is CASSRGGQDSYEQYV. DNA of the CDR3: TGTGCCAGCTCACGGGGTGGACAGGATAGTTACGAGCAGTACGTC.

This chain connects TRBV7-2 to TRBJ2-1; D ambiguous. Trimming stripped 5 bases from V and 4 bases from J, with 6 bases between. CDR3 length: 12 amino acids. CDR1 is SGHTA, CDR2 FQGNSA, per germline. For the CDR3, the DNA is TGTGCCAGCAGCGAAGAATACAATGAGCAGTTCTTC. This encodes CASSEEYNEQFF.

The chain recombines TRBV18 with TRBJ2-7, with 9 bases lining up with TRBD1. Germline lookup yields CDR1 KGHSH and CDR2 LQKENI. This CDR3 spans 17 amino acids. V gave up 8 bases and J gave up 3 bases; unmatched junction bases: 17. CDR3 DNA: TGTGCCAGCACTTTGACCTCGACCGGGACAGGGATCTACGAGCAGTACTTC. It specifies CASTLTSTGTGIYEQYF.

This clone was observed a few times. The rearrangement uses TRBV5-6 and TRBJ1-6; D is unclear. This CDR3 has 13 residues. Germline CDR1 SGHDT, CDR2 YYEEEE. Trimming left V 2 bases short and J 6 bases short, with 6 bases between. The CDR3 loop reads CASSLIANSPLHF. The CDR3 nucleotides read TGTGCCAGCAGCTTAATAGCTAATTCACCCCTCCACTTT.

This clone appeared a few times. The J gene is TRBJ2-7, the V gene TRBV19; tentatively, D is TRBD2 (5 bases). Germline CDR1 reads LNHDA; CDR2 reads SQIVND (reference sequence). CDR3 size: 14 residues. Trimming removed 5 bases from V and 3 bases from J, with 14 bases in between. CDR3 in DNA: TGTGCCAGTAGTTTCGGATCTAGCCGCTACGAGCAGTACTTC. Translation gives CASSFGSSRYEQYF. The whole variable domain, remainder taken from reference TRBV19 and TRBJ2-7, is DGGITQSPKYLFRKEGQNVTLSCEQNLNHDAMYWYRQDPGQGLRLIYYSQIVNDFQKGDIAEGYSVSREKKESFPLTVTSAQKNPTAFYLCASSFGSSRYEQYFGPGTRLTVT.

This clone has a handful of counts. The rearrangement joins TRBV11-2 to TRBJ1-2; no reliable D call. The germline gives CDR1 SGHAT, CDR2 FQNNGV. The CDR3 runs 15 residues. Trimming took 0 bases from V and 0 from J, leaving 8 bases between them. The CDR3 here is CASSLESAANYGYTF. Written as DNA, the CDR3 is TGTGCCAGCAGCTTAGAAAGCGCAGCTAACTATGGCTACACCTTC.

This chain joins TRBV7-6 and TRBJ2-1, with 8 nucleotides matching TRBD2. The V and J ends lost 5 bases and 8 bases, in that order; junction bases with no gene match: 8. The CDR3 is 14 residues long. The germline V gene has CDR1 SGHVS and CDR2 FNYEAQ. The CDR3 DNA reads TGTGCCAGCAGCCAACCAGCGGGAGAGGATGAGCAGTTCTTC. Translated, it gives CASSQPAGEDEQFF.

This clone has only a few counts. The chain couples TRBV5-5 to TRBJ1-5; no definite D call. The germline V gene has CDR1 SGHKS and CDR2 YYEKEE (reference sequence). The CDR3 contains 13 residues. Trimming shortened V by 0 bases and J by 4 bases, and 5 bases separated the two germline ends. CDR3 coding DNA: TGTGCCAGCAGCTTGGCCCCAAATCAGCCCCAGCATTTT. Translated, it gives CASSLAPNQPQHF.

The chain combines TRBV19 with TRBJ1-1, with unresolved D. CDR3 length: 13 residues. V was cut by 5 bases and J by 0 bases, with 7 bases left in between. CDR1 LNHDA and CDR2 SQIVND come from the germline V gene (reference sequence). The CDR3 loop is CASSEYLNTEAFF. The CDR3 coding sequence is TGTGCCAGTAGTGAGTATTTGAACACTGAAGCTTTCTTT.

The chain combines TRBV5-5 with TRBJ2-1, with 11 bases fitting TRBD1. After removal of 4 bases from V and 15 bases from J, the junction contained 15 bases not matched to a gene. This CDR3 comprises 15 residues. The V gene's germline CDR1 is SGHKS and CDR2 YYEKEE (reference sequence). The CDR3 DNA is TGTGCCAGCAGCCGCTTCCCGGGACAGGGGGAGTTGGGGTTCTTC. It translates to CASSRFPGQGELGFF.

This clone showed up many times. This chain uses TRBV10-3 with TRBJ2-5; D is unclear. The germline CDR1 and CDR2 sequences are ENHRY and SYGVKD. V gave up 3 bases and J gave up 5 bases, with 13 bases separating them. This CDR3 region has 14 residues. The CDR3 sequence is CAISDPGIRETQYF. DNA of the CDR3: TGTGCCATCAGTGATCCGGGTATTAGGGAGACCCAGTACTTC.

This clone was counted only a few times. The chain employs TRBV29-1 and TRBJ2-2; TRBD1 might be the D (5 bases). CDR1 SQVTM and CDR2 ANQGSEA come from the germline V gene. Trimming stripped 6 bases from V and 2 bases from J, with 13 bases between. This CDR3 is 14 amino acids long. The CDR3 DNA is TGCAGCGTCCGGGTGGGGCCTAACACCGGGGAGCTGTTTTTT. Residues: CSVRVGPNTGELFF.

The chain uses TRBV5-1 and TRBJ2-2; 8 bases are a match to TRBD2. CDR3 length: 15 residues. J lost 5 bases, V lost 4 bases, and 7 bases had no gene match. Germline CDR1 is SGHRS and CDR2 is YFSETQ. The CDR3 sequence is CASSISGDRTGELFF. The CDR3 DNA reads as TGCGCCAGCAGCATTAGCGGGGATAGGACCGGGGAGCTGTTTTTT.

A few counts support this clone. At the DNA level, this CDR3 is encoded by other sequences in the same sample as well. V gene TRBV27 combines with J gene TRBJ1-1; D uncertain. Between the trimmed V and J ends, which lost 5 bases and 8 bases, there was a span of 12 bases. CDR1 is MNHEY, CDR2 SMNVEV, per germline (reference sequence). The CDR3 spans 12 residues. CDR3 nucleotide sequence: TGTGCCAGCAGTGGGAGACTTACGGAAGCTTTCTTT. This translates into CASSGRLTEAFF.

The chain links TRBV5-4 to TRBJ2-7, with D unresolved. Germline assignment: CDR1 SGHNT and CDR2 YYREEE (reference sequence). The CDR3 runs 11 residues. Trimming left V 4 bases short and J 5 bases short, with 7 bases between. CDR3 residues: CASSKLDEQYF. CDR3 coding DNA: TGTGCCAGCAGCAAACTTGACGAGCAGTACTTC. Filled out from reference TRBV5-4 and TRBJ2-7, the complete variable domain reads ETGVTQSPTHLIKTRGQQVTLRCSSQSGHNTVSWYQQALGQGPQFIFQYYREEENGRGNFPPRFSGLQFPNYSSELNVNALELDDSALYLCASSKLDEQYFGPGTRLTVT.

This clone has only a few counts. This CDR3 reads CASSFNPVGSYNEQFF. The CDR3 nucleotides are TGTGCCAGCAGCTTCAACCCGGTAGGCTCCTACAATGAGCAGTTCTTC. V and J are TRBV7-2 and TRBJ2-1; D remains ambiguous. Between the trimmed V and J ends, which lost 3 bases and 0 bases, there was a span of 12 bases. The CDR3 totals 16 residues. Germline-derived CDR1 and CDR2 are SGHTA and FQGNSA.

CDR3: CASSLDRHNEKLFF. CDR3 DNA: TGTGCCAGCAGCTTGGACAGACACAATGAAAAACTGTTTTTT. The chain combines TRBV7-2 with TRBJ1-4, with D possibly matching TRBD1 (6 bases). Trimming shortened V by 3 bases and J by 5 bases, and 10 bases separated the two germline ends. In germline, CDR1 is SGHTA, CDR2 FQGNSA. The CDR3 is made up of 14 amino acids. Based on the CDR3 plus reference TRBV7-2 and TRBJ1-4, the full variable domain is GAGVSQSPSNKVTEKGKDVELRCDPISGHTALYWYRQSLGQGLEFLIYFQGNSAPDKSGLPSDRFSAERTGGSVSTLTIQRTQQEDSAVYLCASSLDRHNEKLFFGSGTQLSVL.

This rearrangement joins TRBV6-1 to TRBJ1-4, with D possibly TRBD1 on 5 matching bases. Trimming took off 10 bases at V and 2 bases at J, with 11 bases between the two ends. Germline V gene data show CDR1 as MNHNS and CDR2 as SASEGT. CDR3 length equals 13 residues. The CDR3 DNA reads TGTGCCACGGCGACAGTTACTAATGAAAAACTGTTTTTT. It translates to CATATVTNEKLFF.